The sequence of this TCR beta chain was determined in a study of T cell repertoires in cytomegalovirus infection. Study summary: Recently identified HLA-C-restricted and well-studied HLA-B-restricted CMV epitopes were used. It can be stated that public TCR beta signatures indicated CMV infection as well as a matching HLA type. Regarding the study as a whole: Across the ex vivo response, the dominant clonotypes were HLA-C-restricted CMV-specific TCR beta clonotypes. Adding up the frequency of public TCR beta families identified people who carried CMV plus the relevant HLA.

The CDR3 spans 16 residues. CDR1 and CDR2 from the germline V gene are SGHKS and YYEKEE (reference sequence). Losses at the gene ends were 4 bases for V and 4 bases for J; bases not matched to a gene: 12. MiXCR, run by TCRdb on the reads, gives a single entry per CDR3 protein. The sample contains 43,000 or so distinct CDR3 sequences, approximately 20% of which appear only once. This clonotype has more than one count but fewer than ten. The antigen is undetermined. The clonotype originates from a human donor in good health (CMV status not recorded). Some clones in this sample may be carry-over from other donors' samples. The sequenced sample was CD8+ T cells from cultured PBMCs, obtained from culture after CMV antigen stimulation. The chain uses TRBV5-5 and TRBJ2-5; 8 bases line up with TRBD1. CDR3 amino acids: CASSPGQGGSRETQYF. The CDR3 nucleotides are TGTGCCAGCAGCCCAGGACAGGGTGGATCTAGAGAGACCCAGTACTTC.